The clone carrying this T cell receptor (beta chain) was detected a few times. An end of the junction does not agree with germline; a read error may underlie this. Germline CDR1 and CDR2: SGHAT and FQNNGV. There are 16 residues in the CDR3. This sample is drawn from a study of blood T cells in healthy people across ages. PCR was performed a second time for about 7 to 12 cycles using a sample-barcoded 5' primer and a J-beta primer mix. MiXCR was run by TCRdb on the 5' RACE reads, yielding one entry per CDR3 protein. The table lists roughly 800,000 distinct CDR3 sequences, roughly 25% of them singletons, with approximately 3.7% in the top ten. These data are also associated with another study on T cells of mothers and their children. As reported in that work: Reverse transcription into cDNA received all extracted RNA, at about 1.5 ug per 15 ul. There was no detection of any persistent microchimeric T cell clones.

This chain links TRBV11-2 with TRBJ1-3; 10 bases fit TRBD1. The sequence was obtained from a boy between 10 and 17 years old in good health. Specimen: blood. Here the CDR3 reads CASSLGQGITGNAIYF. CDR3 DNA: TGTGCCAGCAGCTTGGGACAGGGGATAACTGGAAACGCCATATATTTT.